The 22 T cell receptor beta chains below come from one sample, sequenced in a study of T cells in Graves' hyperthyroidism and ophthalmopathy. The CDR3 regions of TCR beta were amplified from RNA transcripts. The TCR CDR3 was amplified in a first-round RT-PCR using the HTBI primer set. TCRdb analysed the multiplex PCR reads with MiXCR anew, one entry per CDR3 protein. There are 300,000 to 450,000 distinct CDR3 sequences in the sample; more than 14% occur only once, and around 19% lies in the top ten. Sequenced input: blood. These receptors all come from a woman aged 25 to 45 with Graves' ophthalmopathy.

This clonotype was counted ten times or more. The chain uses TRBV3-1 and TRBJ1-5; no reliable D call. V lost 4 bases, J lost 9 bases, and 16 bases lay in between. Germline V gene sequence: CDR1 LGHDT, CDR2 YNNKEL (reference sequence). The CDR3 sequence is 14 residues long. The CDR3 is CASSLPGVTSPQHF. The CDR3 DNA reads TGTGCCAGCAGCCTGCCCGGGGTAACATCGCCCCAGCATTTT.

In its sample, this clonotype was seen a few times. This sequence joins TRBV18 and TRBJ2-1; the match to TRBD2 covers 8 bases. Unmatched junction bases numbered 2, after V lost 2 bases and J lost 5 bases. The CDR3 has 14 residues. CDR1 and CDR2 from the germline V gene are KGHSH and LQKENI. This CDR3 reads CASSPAAGDNEQFF. The CDR3 region has the DNA TGTGCCAGCTCACCAGCAGCGGGAGACAATGAGCAGTTCTTC.

This clonotype was recorded many times. The rearrangement links TRBV30 to TRBJ1-6; 12 nucleotides align to TRBD1. V lost 6 bases and J lost 0; bases outside the gene matches: 9. The germline V gene has CDR1 GTSNPN and CDR2 SVGIG (reference sequence). The CDR3 extends over 18 amino acids. This CDR3 reads CACRDRGPWSSYNSPLHF. DNA of the CDR3: TGTGCCTGCCGGGACAGGGGGCCCTGGAGCTCCTATAATTCACCCCTCCACTTT. Filled out from reference TRBV30 and TRBJ1-6, the complete variable domain reads SQTIHQWPATLVQPVGSPLSLECTVEGTSNPNLYWYRQAAGRGLQLLFYSVGIGQISSEVPQNLSASRPQDRQFILSSKKLLLSDSGFYLCACRDRGPWSSYNSPLHFGNGTRLTVT.

This clonotype has only a few counts. The chain has TRBV19 and TRBJ2-2; 8 bases line up with TRBD2. From germline, CDR1 is LNHDA and CDR2 SQIVND (reference sequence). There are 12 residues in the CDR3. The chain's CDR3 is CAAGGVTGELFF. The CDR3 region has the DNA TGTGCGGCCGGGGGGGTCACCGGGGAGCTGTTTTTT.

This clonotype was detected ten times or more. This sequence joins TRBV24-1 and TRBJ2-1, with TRBD2 matching over 7 bases. The CDR3 loop spans 16 amino acids. The V segment lost 1 base and the J segment 0 bases; nucleotides outside the gene matches: 2. From germline, CDR1 is KGHDR and CDR2 SFDVKD. The CDR3 DNA reads as TGTGCCACCAGTGATTTTGCTAGCGGCTCCTACAATGAGCAGTTCTTC. Amino acid sequence: CATSDFASGSYNEQFF.

This clonotype came up many times. The V call is TRBV11-2, the J call TRBJ2-2, with D perhaps being TRBD1 or TRBD2 (5 bases each). The CDR3 loop spans 17 amino acids. CDR1 SGHAT and CDR2 FQNNGV come from the germline V gene. The V gene lost 2 bases and the J gene lost 0 bases, with 13 bases spanning the gap. DNA of the CDR3: TGTGCCAGCAGCTTAAGGAGTCAGGGAGCGAACACCGGGGAGCTGTTTTTT. Protein: CASSLRSQGANTGELFF.

Comment on this clonotype: Since a much larger clone is just one base distant, this may be a read error. V usage is TRBV7-2 and J usage is TRBJ2-1; weak D call: TRBD2 (7 bases). CDR3 length: 16 amino acids. The V gene lost 2 bases and the J gene lost 0 bases, with 11 bases spanning the gap. Per the germline V gene, CDR1 is SGHTA and CDR2 is FQGNSA. CDR3 nucleotide sequence: TGTGCCAGCAGCTTAAGGGGGAGGGGCTCCTACAATGAGCAGTTCTTC. Translating it yields CASSLRGRGSYNEQFF.

This clonotype was seen ten or more times. V usage is TRBV2 and J usage is TRBJ2-5; no firm D call. The germline V and J ends were trimmed by 6 bases and 4 bases, with 3 bases remaining between them. This CDR3 spans 10 amino acids. Germline V gene data show CDR1 as SNHLY and CDR2 as FYNNEI. The CDR3 region has the DNA TGTGCCAGCAGCCGAGAGACCCAGTACTTC. It translates to CASSRETQYF.

In this sample, this clonotype turned up many times. The chain couples TRBV3-1 to TRBJ1-2; 7 nucleotides match TRBD1. CDR1 LGHDT and CDR2 YNNKEL come from the germline V gene (reference sequence). The CDR3 runs 16 residues. J was trimmed by 8 bases and V by 1 base; bases with no gene match: 13. As DNA, the CDR3 is TGTGCCAGCAGCCAAGTTGGTAAGGGGGCCGCGGGCGGCTACACCTTC. This codes for CASSQVGKGAAGGYTF.

This clonotype was seen at least ten times. The genes are TRBV7-2 and TRBJ2-3; D is undetermined. Trimming removed 1 base from V and 3 bases from J, with 8 bases in between. This CDR3 has 14 amino acids. Germline V gene sequence: CDR1 SGHTA, CDR2 FQGNSA. The CDR3 loop is CASSLELLTDTQYF. The DNA for the CDR3 is TGTGCCAGCAGCTTAGAGCTTTTGACAGATACGCAGTATTTT.

This clonotype was seen at least ten times. V usage is TRBV28 and J usage is TRBJ2-7, with TRBD1 identical over 8 bases. CDR1 and CDR2 (germline): MDHEN, SYDVKM. The CDR3 totals 14 residues. V lost 7 bases and J lost 1; bases outside the gene matches: 6. Written as DNA, the CDR3 is TGTGCCAGCATCACAGGGGGATTATCCTACGAGCAGTACTTC. This codes for CASITGGLSYEQYF.

This clonotype was seen more than once but under ten times. Written as DNA, the CDR3 is TGTGCCAGCAGCTTGCGACAGGGAATTATGAACACTGAAGCTTTCTTT. It yields the protein CASSLRQGIMNTEAFF. The chain is built from TRBV7-8 and TRBJ1-1, with TRBD1 matching over 7 bases. Trimming took 3 bases from V and 0 from J; bases not matched to a gene: 7. The CDR3 covers 16 residues. Germline V gene sequence: CDR1 SGHVS, CDR2 FQNEAQ.

The chain links TRBV28 to TRBJ2-5; 8 bases are shared with TRBD2. Trimming took 5 bases from V and 2 from J; bases not matched to a gene: 7. The CDR3 has 15 amino acids. Germline V gives CDR1 MDHEN, CDR2 SYDVKM. CDR3 DNA sequence: TGTGCCAGCAGTGGTACTAGCGGACCTCAAGAGACCCAGTACTTC. Encoded protein: CASSGTSGPQETQYF.

This clonotype was counted at least ten times. The chain employs TRBV28 and TRBJ2-1; 7 bases are a match to TRBD1. There are 15 residues in the CDR3. V was clipped by 6 bases and J by 6 bases; unmatched bases: 11. CDR1 is MDHEN and CDR2 is SYDVKM in the germline V gene. The CDR3 sequence: CASSPPRQGPNEQFF. DNA of the CDR3: TGTGCCAGCAGCCCACCCCGACAGGGTCCCAATGAGCAGTTCTTC. The full variable domain, its missing parts supplied by reference TRBV28 and TRBJ2-1, is DVKVTQSSRYLVKRTGEKVFLECVQDMDHENMFWYRQDPGLGLRLIYFSYDVKMKEKGDIPEGYSVSREKKERFSLILESASTNQTSMYLCASSPPRQGPNEQFFGPGTRLTVL.

This clonotype was seen many times. J is TRBJ2-3 and V is TRBV28, with D tentatively TRBD2 (6 bases). The V end lost 7 bases, the J end lost 4 bases, and 12 bases lay between the germline ends. Germline CDR1 reads MDHEN; CDR2 reads SYDVKM. This CDR3 has 13 amino acids. The CDR3 sequence is CASTAAGPDTQYF. The CDR3 nucleotides read TGTGCCAGCACCGCCGCGGGGCCAGATACGCAGTATTTT.

J is TRBJ1-1 and V is TRBV18; D gene ambiguous. The CDR3 extends over 15 amino acids. Trimming left V 3 bases short and J 3 bases short, with 14 bases between. CDR1 is KGHSH, CDR2 LQKENI, per germline. DNA for the CDR3: TGTGCCAGCTCACCGACCGTTTTTGTTGACACTGAAGCTTTCTTT. Its translation is CASSPTVFVDTEAFF. Full variable domain (missing parts from reference TRBV18 and TRBJ1-1): NAGVMQNPRHLVRRRGQEARLRCSPMKGHSHVYWYRQLPEEGLKFMVYLQKENIIDESGMPKERFSAEFPKEGPSILRIQQVVRGDSAAYFCASSPTVFVDTEAFFGQGTRLTVV.

This clonotype has a count of ten or more. J is TRBJ1-2 and V is TRBV30; possibly TRBD1 for D (5 bases). In germline, CDR1 is GTSNPN, CDR2 SVGIG (reference sequence). This CDR3 region has 13 residues. V was trimmed by 0 bases and J by 6 bases, leaving 11 bases between them. The CDR3 reads CAWSVNRINGYTF. Here the CDR3 DNA reads TGTGCCTGGAGTGTCAACAGGATCAATGGCTACACCTTC.

This clonotype was counted ten times or more. This sequence joins TRBV9 and TRBJ1-4; D remains ambiguous. CDR1 is SGDLS, CDR2 YYNGEE, per germline. The ends were cut back, 3 bases at V and 2 bases at J, with 8 bases in the middle. This CDR3 has 14 amino acids. CDR3 residues: CASSEDLTNEKLFF. CDR3 nucleotides: TGTGCCAGCAGCGAAGACTTGACTAATGAAAAACTGTTTTTT.

This clonotype has just one count. Since no conserved phenylalanine or tryptophan closes the CDR3, a read error is the likely cause. CDR3 in amino acids: CASSLGAGYEQYL. Written as DNA, the CDR3 is TGTGCCAGCAGTCTGGGGGCAGGCTACGAGCAGTACCTC. The chain is built from TRBV12-3 or TRBV12-4 and TRBJ2-7, with D maybe TRBD1 (6 bases). The CDR3 contains 13 residues. The germline V and J ends were trimmed by 5 bases and 3 bases, with 11 bases remaining between them.

The table lists this clonotype with many counts. The chain links TRBV11-2 to TRBJ2-7; TRBD1 might be the D (6 bases). Germline CDR1 is SGHAT and CDR2 is FQNNGV. CDR3 length equals 15 residues. V gave up 5 bases and J gave up 1 base, with 15 bases separating them. The CDR3 is CASSPDLGTSYEQYF. The CDR3 DNA is TGTGCCAGCAGCCCTGACCTGGGGACATCCTACGAGCAGTACTTC.

This clonotype was observed many times. The rearrangement uses TRBV7-2 and TRBJ2-3; possible D gene TRBD2, 6 bases. CDR1 is SGHTA, CDR2 FQGNSA, per germline. The CDR3 is 15 residues long. Trimming shortened V by 2 bases and J by 0 bases, and 9 bases separated the two germline ends. DNA for the CDR3: TGTGCCAGCAGCTTATGGGGGGATAGCACAGATACGCAGTATTTT. It yields the protein CASSLWGDSTDTQYF. The variable domain in full, completed from reference TRBV7-2 and TRBJ2-3, reads GAGVSQSPSNKVTEKGKDVELRCDPISGHTALYWYRQSLGQGLEFLIYFQGNSAPDKSGLPSDRFSAERTGGSVSTLTIQRTQQEDSAVYLCASSLWGDSTDTQYFGPGTRLTVL.

The table lists this clonotype with many counts. The J gene is TRBJ2-7, the V gene TRBV7-6, with a weak D call TRBD2 (7 bases). The CDR3 has 16 residues. The ends were cut back, 5 bases at V and 6 bases at J, with 23 bases in the middle. Germline-derived CDR1 and CDR2 are SGHVS and FNYEAQ. In DNA form, the CDR3 reads TGTGCCAGCAGCCGGGGGGTGATCAGGGGTGAGGGCGAGCAGTACTTC. Its translation is CASSRGVIRGEGEQYF.